This T cell receptor (beta chain) was captured in a study of blood T cell repertoires in COVID-19. Study in general: Material from acute and convalescent COVID-19 was sourced from the United States, Italy and Spain. T cells, B-cell-depleted T cells, or PBMCs supplied cDNA or gDNA.

Trimming at V came to 9 bases and at J to 3 bases, leaving 8 bases not matched to a gene. Per germline, CDR1 LNHDA and CDR2 SQIVND (reference sequence). This CDR3 spans 13 amino acids. Source study methods: The authors estimated nucleated cell counts from reference gene primer amplification. The table came from immunoSEQ multiplex PCR; TCRdb's copy has only in-frame clones and leaves some out. V and J calls and clone size are as listed in that table; D and trimming were resolved from the DNA. The sample consists of about 59,000 clones, approximately 81% of them appearing once. The receptor's source is a woman older than 75 with active or convalescent COVID-19. Sequenced sample: peripheral blood. This chain joins TRBV19 and TRBJ2-7; 7 bases fit TRBD1. Written as DNA, the CDR3 is TGTGCCAGCGCCGGACAGGTCTACTACGAGCAGTACTTC. This sequence encodes CASAGQVYYEQYF.